Each of the 2 T cell receptor beta chains below was sequenced from the same sample in a study of identifying expanded T cells in peripheral blood. Only in-frame clones appear in the TCRdb table, and some are missing; sequencing was by immunoSEQ multiplex PCR. The sample has approximately 80,000 clones; 70% to 90% are singletons. The material sequenced was blood. These receptors originate from a person between 18 and 69 years old in good health.

The table lists this clone with a few counts. This chain connects TRBV5-1 to TRBJ2-5; either TRBD1 or TRBD2 may fit D (5 bases each). The end of the DNA is better explained by TRBJ2-7, so the J call may be wrong. In germline, CDR1 is SGHRS, CDR2 YFSETQ. The CDR3 has 12 residues. CDR3 DNA: TGCGCCGGAAGGGACCGGTCCTACGAGCAGTACTTC. Amino acid sequence: CAGRDRSYEQYF.

This clone was detected once. The chain links TRBV7-3 to TRBJ2-7, with D unresolved. The germline V gene encodes CDR1 SGHTA and CDR2 FQGTGA. Trimming stripped 5 bases from V and 3 bases from J, with 11 bases between. CDR3 length: 13 residues. The CDR3 DNA is TGTGCCAGCAGCCCCCAGGTCAACTACGAGCAGTACTTC. It specifies CASSPQVNYEQYF.